This T cell receptor beta chain derives from a study of molecular identifiers for immune sequencing clone quantification. About the research overall: RNA from approximately 20,000 or 100,000 naive CD8 cells was split five ways in replicates, with four sequenced.

Source material for naive CD8 libraries was roughly 20,000 to 1,100,000 sorted cells, with 10%, 30% or 50% RNA. Naive CD8 T cells, phenotype CD8+CD4-CCR7+CD45RA+, were sorted. Previously described methods and listed TCR primers were employed for the bulk TCR libraries. MiXCR, run by TCRdb on the PCR reads, gives a single entry per CDR3 protein. The table shows 70,000 to 95,000 distinct CDR3 sequences, with around 20% occurring only once. This clonotype has at least ten counts. Germline V lookup: CDR1 SGHTA, CDR2 FQGNSA. The CDR3 has 17 amino acids. Trimming removed 2 bases from V and 0 bases from J, with 16 bases in between.

Sequencing input: naive CD8+ T cells from blood, with Jurkat cell RNA spiked in. Subset: FACS-sorted CD8+CD4-CCR7+CD45RA+ naive T cells. This chain joins TRBV7-2 and TRBJ1-1, with a possible D match to TRBD1 (6 bases). The sequence was collected from a human donor in good health. Some libraries in this study had Jurkat cell RNA spiked in. CDR3 sequence (DNA): TGTGCCAGCAGCTTAATGGGCGGACAGATTATGAACACTGAAGCTTTCTTT. Amino acid sequence: CASSLMGGQIMNTEAFF.